This TCR beta chain was observed in a study of blood T cells in healthy people across ages. Findings and caveats of the study: For the donors, CMV status was unknown and possibly confounded expanded clonotype changes.

CDR3 size: 11 residues. Germline V gene lookup returns CDR1 KGHDR and CDR2 SFDVKD. A sample-barcoded 5' primer and a J-beta primer mix were used in a second PCR of roughly 7 to 11 cycles. From the 5' RACE reads, TCRdb called clonotypes with MiXCR, one entry per CDR3 protein. The sample has 550,000 to 600,000 distinct CDR3 sequences; 27% are singletons. This clonotype was picked up a small number of times. What it binds is not known. Sequenced: blood. The origin of this receptor is a woman in her 70s in good health. The chain employs TRBV24-1 and TRBJ2-7; D call uncertain. The DNA end is more similar to TRBJ2-5, so the J call may be wrong. The chain's CDR3 is CATSDLKTQYF. The CDR3 DNA is TGTGCCACCAGTGATTTAAAGACCCAGTACTTC.